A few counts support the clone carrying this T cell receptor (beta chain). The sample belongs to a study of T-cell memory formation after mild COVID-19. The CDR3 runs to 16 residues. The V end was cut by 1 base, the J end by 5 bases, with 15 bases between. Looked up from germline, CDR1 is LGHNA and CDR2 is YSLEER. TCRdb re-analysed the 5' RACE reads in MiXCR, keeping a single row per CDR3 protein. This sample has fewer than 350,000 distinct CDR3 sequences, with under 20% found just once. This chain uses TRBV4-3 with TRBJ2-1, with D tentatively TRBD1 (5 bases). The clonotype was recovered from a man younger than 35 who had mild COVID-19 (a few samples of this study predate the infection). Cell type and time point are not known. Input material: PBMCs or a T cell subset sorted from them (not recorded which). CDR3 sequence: CASSQAQNTGNNEQFF. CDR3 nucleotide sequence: TGCGCCAGCAGCCAAGCGCAAAATACAGGTAACAATGAGCAGTTCTTC.